This TCR beta chain was sequenced for a study of blood T cell repertoires in COVID-19. Study summary: Spain, Italy and the United States supplied samples that represented acute and convalescent COVID-19. PBMCs, B-cell-depleted T cells, or T cells were the source of the cDNA or gDNA that made up the material.

Clones were sequenced by immunoSEQ multiplex PCR, and TCRdb holds only the in-frame ones, with some missing. The sample comprises approximately 490,000 clones, about 88% of which are singletons, and 8.3% rests with the top ten. Participants came from fewer than 25 US areas, aged roughly 18 to 89 years. Clinical history reported by participants formed the basis on which cohorts were assigned. After removal of 5 bases from V and 4 bases from J, the junction contained 2 bases not matched to a gene. The CDR3 runs 13 residues. The germline gives CDR1 GTSNPN, CDR2 SVGIG (reference sequence). The origin of this receptor is a woman between 55 and 75 years old who had recovered from COVID-19. The sequenced sample was PBMCs or T cells enriched from blood (not recorded which). V is TRBV30 and J is TRBJ2-2, with TRBD2 matching 9 bases. The CDR3 coding sequence is TGTGCCTGGCTGACTAGCGGCACCGGGGAGCTGTTTTTT. Amino acid sequence: CAWLTSGTGELFF.